These 27 T cell receptor beta chains share one sample of origin, sequenced in a study of T cell responses to AZD1222 COVID-19 vaccine. The method was immunoSEQ multiplex PCR; TCRdb's version includes in-frame clones alone and lacks a portion of them. Here the sample spans roughly 150,000 clones, about nine tenths being singletons. This specimen consisted of peripheral blood, obtained on day 0 of MenACWY control vaccination. These receptors were obtained from an adult in good health.

The chain carries TRBV6-6 and TRBJ2-2; TRBD1 agrees at 10 bases. The trim removed 5 bases at V and 2 bases at J, leaving 8 bases unmatched. Germline V gene data show CDR1 as MNHNY and CDR2 as SVGAGI (reference sequence). The CDR3 covers 17 residues. The CDR3 nucleotides are TGTGCCAGCAGTCTTAAGACAGGGGGCGCAAACACCGGGGAGCTGTTTTTT. Protein product: CASSLKTGGANTGELFF.

The rearrangement joins TRBV4-1 to TRBJ1-1; D unclear. Trimming left V 4 bases short and J 0 bases short, with 9 bases between. The CDR3 covers 14 residues. The V gene's germline CDR1 is MGHRA and CDR2 YSYEKL. The DNA for the CDR3 is TGCGCCAGCAGCCGGGGTGTACTGAACACTGAAGCTTTCTTT. This sequence encodes CASSRGVLNTEAFF.

The V and J genes are TRBV3-1 (or the pseudogene TRBV3-2) and TRBJ1-2; D gene uncertain. Trimming took off 0 bases at V and 4 bases at J, with 9 bases between the two ends. Germline CDR1 and CDR2: LGHDT and YNNKEL (reference sequence). This CDR3 is 14 amino acids long. As DNA, the CDR3 is TGTGCCAGCAGCCAAGACCCAGCAATCTATGGCTACACCTTC. This sequence encodes CASSQDPAIYGYTF.

A note on this clone: The same CDR3 can be traced to other DNA sequences in this sample. The chain is built from TRBV6-1 and TRBJ1-1; 10 positions agree with TRBD1. In germline, CDR1 is MNHNS, CDR2 SASEGT. V gave up 1 base and J gave up 2 bases; unmatched junction bases: 1. CDR3 length: 15 residues. CDR3 amino acids: CASSEGTGGNTEAFF. Written as DNA, the CDR3 is TGTGCCAGCAGTGAAGGGACAGGGGGAAACACTGAAGCTTTCTTT.

The chain links TRBV19 to TRBJ2-1, with 8 bases aligning to TRBD2. Germline CDR1 LNHDA, CDR2 SQIVND (reference sequence). This CDR3 spans 16 amino acids. J gave up 7 bases and V 4 bases, and 12 bases lay outside the gene matches. In DNA, the CDR3 is TGTGCCAGTAGTAAGCCCGCGGGGGGCTTATTTAATGAGCAGTTCTTC. Translating it yields CASSKPAGGLFNEQFF. The complete variable domain, with remaining parts taken from reference TRBV19 and TRBJ2-1, reads DGGITQSPKYLFRKEGQNVTLSCEQNLNHDAMYWYRQDPGQGLRLIYYSQIVNDFQKGDIAEGYSVSREKKESFPLTVTSAQKNPTAFYLCASSKPAGGLFNEQFFGPGTRLTVL.

This clone was recorded once. This chain joins TRBV30 and TRBJ1-6; D remains unclear. V was trimmed by 3 bases and J by 9 bases, leaving 18 bases between them. Germline V gene data show CDR1 as GTSNPN and CDR2 as SVGIG (reference sequence). The CDR3 covers 15 residues. DNA for the CDR3: TGTGCCTGGAGCCAGACTTCGTGGATGAGTTCACCCCTCCACTTT. It translates to CAWSQTSWMSSPLHF.

V gene TRBV5-6 combines with J gene TRBJ1-5, with D uncertain. Germline-derived CDR1 and CDR2 are SGHDT and YYEEEE. This CDR3 contains 14 residues. V lost 1 base, J lost 3 bases, and 8 bases lay in between. The CDR3: CASSLLGSNQPQHF. In DNA, the CDR3 is TGTGCCAGCAGCTTGCTGGGGTCCAATCAGCCCCAGCATTTT. The whole variable domain, filled in from reference TRBV5-6 and TRBJ1-5, reads DAGVTQSPTHLIKTRGQQVTLRCSPKSGHDTVSWYQQALGQGPQFIFQYYEEEERQRGNFPDRFSGHQFPNYSSELNVNALLLGDSALYLCASSLLGSNQPQHFGDGTRLSIL.

This clone appeared once. The chain joins TRBV12-3 or TRBV12-4 to TRBJ2-5, with a possible D match to TRBD1 (5 bases). V was shortened by 6 bases and J by 3 bases, with 11 bases between the two germline ends. The CDR3 totals 13 residues. The CDR3 reads CASRDATEETQYF. In DNA, the CDR3 is TGTGCCAGCAGGGACGCGACAGAAGAGACCCAGTACTTC.

The rearrangement links TRBV13 to TRBJ1-2; possibly TRBD1 for D (6 bases). The germline V and J ends were trimmed by 5 bases and 4 bases, with 23 bases remaining between them. Germline V gene data show CDR1 as PRHDT and CDR2 as FYEKMQ (reference sequence). The CDR3 covers 17 residues. The CDR3 DNA is TGTGCCAGCAGCCCAAGGGAGGGCGGTGGCAGGGGCTATGGCTACACCTTC. This gives the protein CASSPREGGGRGYGYTF.

CDR3 protein: CASSWDRLTGELFF. The CDR3 DNA reads TGTGCCAGCAGTTGGGACAGGCTCACCGGGGAGCTGTTTTTT. The chain recombines TRBV6-6 with TRBJ2-2; 8 nucleotides line up with TRBD1. Germline V gene sequence: CDR1 MNHNY, CDR2 SVGAGI (reference sequence). Trimming cost V 4 bases and J 4 bases; bases outside gene matches: 2. CDR3 length: 14 residues.

The rearrangement joins TRBV13 to TRBJ2-5; D possibly corresponds to TRBD2 (5 bases). Trimming removed 5 bases at V and 1 base at J, with 17 bases between. Germline V gene data show CDR1 as PRHDT and CDR2 as FYEKMQ (reference sequence). The CDR3 extends over 16 amino acids. In DNA, the CDR3 is TGTGCCAGCAGCCCCCCCTCGCTCGAGGGCCAAGAGACCCAGTACTTC. Translating gives CASSPPSLEGQETQYF.

The chain links TRBV30 to TRBJ1-1; no reliable D call. CDR3 size: 15 residues. V was pared by 1 base and J by 0 bases, with 12 bases between. CDR1 is GTSNPN and CDR2 is SVGIG in the germline V gene (reference sequence). The DNA for the CDR3 is TGTGCCTGGAGTGGGACGGGAGCCATGAACACTGAAGCTTTCTTT. It specifies CAWSGTGAMNTEAFF.

This clone was seen a few times. The CDR3 is CASSLTGYEQYF. CDR3 in DNA: TGTGCCAGCAGCCTAACAGGGTACGAGCAGTACTTC. The V call is TRBV12-3 or TRBV12-4, the J call TRBJ2-7; D might be TRBD1 (6 bases). The CDR3 is 12 residues long. Trimming pared 6 bases from V and 4 bases from J, leaving 10 bases between.

This chain connects TRBV4-1 to TRBJ1-2; 8 positions match TRBD1. The trim removed 4 bases at V and 0 bases at J, leaving 4 bases unmatched. The CDR3 runs to 15 residues. Germline CDR1 reads MGHRA; CDR2 reads YSYEKL. The CDR3 nucleotides are TGCGCCAGCAGCCCAGGACAGGGCGCTAACTATGGCTACACCTTC. It encodes CASSPGQGANYGYTF.

This chain joins TRBV5-4 and TRBJ2-3, with D perhaps matching TRBD2 (5 bases). Trimming pared 0 bases from V and 3 bases from J, leaving 14 bases between. Germline CDR1 reads SGHNT; CDR2 reads YYREEE (reference sequence). The CDR3 runs 16 residues. This CDR3 reads CASSLVASRATDTQYF. CDR3 nucleotide sequence: TGTGCCAGCAGCTTGGTAGCGTCCAGAGCTACAGATACGCAGTATTTT.

The V and J genes are TRBV30 and TRBJ1-6; D is unclear. The CDR3 totals 13 residues. Germline lookup yields CDR1 GTSNPN and CDR2 SVGIG (reference sequence). V was trimmed by 3 bases and J by 8 bases, leaving 11 bases between them. CDR3 DNA: TGTGCCTGGAGAAACAACATGGATTCACCCCTCCACTTT. Translation gives CAWRNNMDSPLHF.

The sample holds a few counts of this clone. This rearrangement joins TRBV11-3 to TRBJ2-2, with TRBD2 matching 14 bases. The V gene's germline CDR1 is SGHNT and CDR2 YENEEA. Trimming at V came to 3 bases and at J to 7 bases, leaving 16 bases not matched to a gene. This CDR3 is 20 amino acids long. The CDR3 DNA reads as TGTGCCAGCAGCTTGAGTGGTTGGGGACTAGCGGGAGCTAAAAACGGGGAGCTGTTTTTT. It codes for CASSLSGWGLAGAKNGELFF.

This rearrangement joins TRBV7-2 to TRBJ2-5; D is undetermined. The CDR3 has 16 amino acids. Trimming removed 1 base at V and 2 bases at J, with 14 bases between. Germline CDR1 is SGHTA and CDR2 is FQGNSA. DNA of the CDR3: TGTGCCAGCAGCTTAGTAGCAGGCCCGTGGCAAGAGACCCAGTACTTC. This gives the protein CASSLVAGPWQETQYF.

The chain joins TRBV5-4 to TRBJ1-6, with D unresolved. V was pared by 0 bases and J by 7 bases, with 11 bases between. In germline, CDR1 is SGHNT, CDR2 YYREEE (reference sequence). There are 15 residues in the CDR3. The chain's CDR3 is CASSLVVGMNSPLHF. As DNA, the CDR3 is TGTGCCAGCAGCTTGGTTGTAGGGATGAATTCACCCCTCCACTTT.

The CDR3 sequence is CASSGDRGQGQPQHF. Written as DNA, the CDR3 is TGTGCCAGCAGTGGCGACAGGGGGCAAGGTCAGCCCCAGCATTTT. The chain is built from TRBV2 and TRBJ1-5; 10 positions agree with TRBD1. The CDR3 covers 15 residues. V was pared by 4 bases and J by 6 bases, with 6 bases of the junction left unmatched. Germline lookup yields CDR1 SNHLY and CDR2 FYNNEI.

The chain joins TRBV7-9 to TRBJ2-1; no firm D call. In germline, CDR1 is SEHNR, CDR2 FQNEAQ (reference sequence). The CDR3 has 15 residues. Trimming shortened V by 9 bases and J by 6 bases, and 21 bases separated the two germline ends. CDR3 DNA sequence: TGTGCCAGTGGGGTTAACGGGCGAGGAATCAATGAGCAGTTCTTC. This codes for CASGVNGRGINEQFF.

The count of this clone is one. The V call is TRBV5-1, the J call TRBJ2-7; 7 nucleotides agree with TRBD2. Germline assignment: CDR1 SGHRS and CDR2 YFSETQ. CDR3 size: 14 residues. The V gene end was trimmed by 7 bases and the J gene end by 4 bases; junction bases not matched to a gene: 11. CDR3: CASRTDGRLYEQYF. In DNA, the CDR3 is TGCGCCAGCCGCACGGACGGGAGGTTATACGAGCAGTACTTC.

This clone was observed once. The CDR3 protein is CASSEVAGTGGTQYF. The CDR3 nucleotides read TGTGCCAGCAGTGAAGTTGCAGGAACGGGGGGTACGCAGTATTTT. This chain links TRBV6-4 with TRBJ2-3; 7 nucleotides line up with TRBD2. V lost 3 bases to trimming and J lost 8 bases; unmatched junction nucleotides: 11. The CDR3 consists of 15 residues. The germline V gene encodes CDR1 MRHNA and CDR2 SNTAGT.

The chain joins TRBV29-1 to TRBJ2-5; TRBD1 agrees at 7 bases. The V gene's germline CDR1 is SQVTM and CDR2 ANQGSEA. This CDR3 contains 12 residues. Losses at the gene ends were 7 bases for V and 5 bases for J; bases not matched to a gene: 7. CDR3 nucleotide sequence: TGCAGCGGCACAGGGGTTGATGAGACCCAGTACTTC. This codes for CSGTGVDETQYF.

Concerning this clone itself: Other nucleotide sequences from this sample produce the same CDR3. The J gene is TRBJ1-2, the V gene TRBV7-2; D uncertain. This CDR3 contains 14 residues. Looked up from germline, CDR1 is SGHTA and CDR2 is FQGNSA. Trimming pared 1 base from V and 4 bases from J, leaving 10 bases between. This CDR3 reads CASSLDRVSYGYTF. DNA for the CDR3: TGTGCCAGCAGCTTAGACCGGGTTAGCTATGGCTACACCTTC.

V usage is TRBV7-9 and J usage is TRBJ2-2; 7 positions match TRBD1. The CDR3 loop spans 14 amino acids. V gave up 5 bases and J gave up 6 bases; unmatched junction bases: 6. CDR1 SEHNR and CDR2 FQNEAQ come from the germline V gene (reference sequence). The CDR3 nucleotides read TGTGCCAGCAGCCGTACAGGGGCCGCCGGGGAGCTGTTTTTT. Translated, it gives CASSRTGAAGELFF.

The CDR3 DNA is TGTGCCAGCAGCTTACAGGCAGGGCCTAATGAAAAACTGTTTTTT. It yields the protein CASSLQAGPNEKLFF. The chain joins TRBV7-2 to TRBJ1-4; tentatively, D is TRBD1 (5 bases). The CDR3 has 15 amino acids. Germline CDR1 reads SGHTA; CDR2 reads FQGNSA. V dropped 2 bases and J dropped 3 bases, with 10 bases sitting between them.